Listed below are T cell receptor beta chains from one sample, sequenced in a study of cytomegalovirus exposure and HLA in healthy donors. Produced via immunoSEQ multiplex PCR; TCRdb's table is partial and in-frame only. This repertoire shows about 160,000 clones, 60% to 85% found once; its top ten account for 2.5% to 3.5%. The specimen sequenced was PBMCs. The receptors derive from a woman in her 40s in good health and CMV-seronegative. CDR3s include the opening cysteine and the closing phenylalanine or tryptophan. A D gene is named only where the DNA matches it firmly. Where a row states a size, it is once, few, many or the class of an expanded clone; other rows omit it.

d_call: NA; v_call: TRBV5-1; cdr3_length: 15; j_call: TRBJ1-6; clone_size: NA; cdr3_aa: CASSPEPSVSSPLHF; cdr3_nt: TGCGCCAGCAGTCCGGAGCCGTCGGTTAGTTCACCCCTCCACTTT
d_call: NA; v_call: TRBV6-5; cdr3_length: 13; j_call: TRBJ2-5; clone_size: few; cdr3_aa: CASSRDLQETQYF; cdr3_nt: TGTGCCAGCAGCCGGGACTTACAAGAGACCCAGTACTTC
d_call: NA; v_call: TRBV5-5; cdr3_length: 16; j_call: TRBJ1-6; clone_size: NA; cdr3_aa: CASSSLAGTMNSPLHF; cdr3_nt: TGTGCCAGCAGCTCCCTTGCGGGGACCATGAATTCACCCCTCCACTTT
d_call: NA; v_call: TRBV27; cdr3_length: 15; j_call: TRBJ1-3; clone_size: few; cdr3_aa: CASSLSYTSGNTIYF; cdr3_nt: TGTGCCAGCAGTTTATCATACACCTCTGGAAACACCATATATTTT
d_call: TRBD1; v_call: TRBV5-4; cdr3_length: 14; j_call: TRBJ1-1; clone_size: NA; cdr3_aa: CASSWGDRNTEAFF; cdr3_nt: TGTGCCAGCAGCTGGGGGGACAGGAACACTGAAGCTTTCTTT
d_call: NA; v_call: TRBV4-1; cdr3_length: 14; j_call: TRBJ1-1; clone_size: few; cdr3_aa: CASRQQGGGTEAFF; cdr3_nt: TGCGCCAGCAGGCAACAGGGAGGGGGCACTGAAGCTTTCTTT
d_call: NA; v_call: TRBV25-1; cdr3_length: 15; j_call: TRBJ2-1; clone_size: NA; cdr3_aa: CASSEPGGKANEQFF; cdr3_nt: TGTGCCAGCAGTGAACCAGGGGGGAAGGCGAATGAGCAGTTCTTC
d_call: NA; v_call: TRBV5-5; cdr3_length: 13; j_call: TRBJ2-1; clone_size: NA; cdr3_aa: CASSLYRDHEQFF; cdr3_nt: TGTGCCAGCAGCTTGTACAGGGATCATGAGCAGTTCTTC
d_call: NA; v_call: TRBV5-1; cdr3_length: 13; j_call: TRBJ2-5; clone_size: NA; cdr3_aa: CASSFGIAETQYF; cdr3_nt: TGCGCCAGCAGCTTCGGGATAGCGGAGACCCAGTACTTC
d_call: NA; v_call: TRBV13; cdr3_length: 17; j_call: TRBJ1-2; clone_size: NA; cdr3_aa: CASSRQLQVNQSYGYTF; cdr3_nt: TGTGCCAGCAGCCGACAATTACAGGTGAATCAGTCCTATGGCTACACCTTC